The sequence of this T cell receptor beta chain was determined in a study of T cell repertoires in cytomegalovirus infection. The overall study: Both a matching HLA type and CMV infection were indicated by public TCR beta signatures. Overall study findings and caveats: HLA-C-restricted, CMV-specific TCR beta clonotypes were dominant ex vivo. Summed frequency of shared TCR beta families picked out CMV carriers who also had the relevant HLA.

The germline gives CDR1 LNHDA, CDR2 SQIVND (reference sequence). The CDR3 runs 15 residues. V was clipped by 5 bases and J by 3 bases, with 16 bases between them. A few counts support this clonotype. Its antigen is still unknown. TCRdb re-called the reads through MiXCR, storing one row per CDR3 protein. The profile shows 310,000 or so distinct CDR3 sequences, roughly a sixth of them singletons. The J gene is TRBJ1-1, the V gene TRBV19; tentative D call: TRBD1 (6 bases). The TCR comes from a human donor in good health (CMV status not recorded). Some clones in this sample may be carry-over from other donors' samples. The specimen sequenced was PBMCs. CDR3 in amino acids: CASSLIDRSDTEAFF. CDR3 nucleotides: TGTGCCAGTAGTCTCATTGACAGGTCCGACACTGAAGCTTTCTTT.